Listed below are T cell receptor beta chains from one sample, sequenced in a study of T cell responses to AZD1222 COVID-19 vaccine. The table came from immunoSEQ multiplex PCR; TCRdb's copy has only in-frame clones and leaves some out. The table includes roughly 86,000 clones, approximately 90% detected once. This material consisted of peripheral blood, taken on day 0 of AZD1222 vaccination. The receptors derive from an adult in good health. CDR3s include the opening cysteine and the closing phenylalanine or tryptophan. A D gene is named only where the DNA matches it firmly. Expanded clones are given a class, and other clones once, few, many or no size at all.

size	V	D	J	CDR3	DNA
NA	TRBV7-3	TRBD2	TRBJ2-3	CASSFRGSAPDTQYF	TGTGCCAGCAGCTTCCGCGGGAGCGCCCCAGATACGCAGTATTTT
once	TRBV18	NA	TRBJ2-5	CASSPRSGEETQYF	TGTGCCAGCTCACCCCGATCAGGGGAAGAGACCCAGTACTTC
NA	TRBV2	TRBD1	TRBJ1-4	CAKGPGQGNEKLFF	TGTGCCAAGGGACCGGGACAGGGGAATGAAAAACTGTTTTTT
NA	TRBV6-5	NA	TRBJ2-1	CASSYGGDGYNEQFF	TGTGCCAGCAGTTATGGGGGCGACGGCTACAATGAGCAGTTCTTC
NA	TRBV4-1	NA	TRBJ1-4	CASSQLGGRNEKLFF	TGCGCCAGCAGCCAACTAGGGGGAAGGAATGAAAAACTGTTTTTT
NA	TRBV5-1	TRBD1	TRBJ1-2	CASSSGTDYGYTF	TGCGCCAGCAGCTCCGGGACAGACTATGGCTACACCTTC
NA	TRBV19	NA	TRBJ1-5	CASSTVGASNQPQHF	TGTGCCAGTAGTACTGTAGGGGCCAGCAATCAGCCCCAGCATTTT
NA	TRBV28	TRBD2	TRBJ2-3	CASSLAGVGDTQYF	TGTGCCAGCAGCCTAGCGGGAGTAGGAGATACGCAGTATTTT
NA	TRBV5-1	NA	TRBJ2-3	CASSLLRYTDTQYF	TGCGCCAGCAGCTTGCTCAGATACACAGATACGCAGTATTTT
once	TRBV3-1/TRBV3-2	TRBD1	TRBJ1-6	CASSRSGQIYNSPLHF	TGTGCCAGCAGCCGGTCGGGACAGATCTATAATTCACCCCTCCACTTT
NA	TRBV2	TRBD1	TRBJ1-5	CASRVQGAGQPQHF	TGTGCCAGCAGGGTTCAGGGGGCAGGCCAGCCCCAGCATTTT
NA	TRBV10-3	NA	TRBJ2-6	CAITPGRSSGANVLTF	TGTGCCATCACCCCGGGACGGAGCTCTGGGGCCAACGTCCTGACTTTC
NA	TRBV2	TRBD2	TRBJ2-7	CASSTTSGSYEQYF	TGTGCCAGCAGCACGACTAGCGGGAGTTACGAGCAGTACTTC
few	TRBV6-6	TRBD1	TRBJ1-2	CASSPGTVNYGYTF	TGTGCCAGCAGCCCCGGGACAGTTAACTATGGCTACACCTTC
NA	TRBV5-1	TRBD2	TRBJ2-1	CASSIGLVSYNEQFF	TGCGCCAGCAGCATCGGACTAGTTTCCTACAATGAGCAGTTCTTC
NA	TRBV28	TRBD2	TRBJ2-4	CASASGNSRNIQYF	TGTGCCAGTGCTAGCGGGAACAGTAGAAACATTCAGTACTTC